The TCR beta chain described here comes from a study of CD8+CD57+ T cells in acquired aplastic anemia. Genomic DNA, the template, was used for profiling of the TCR beta VDJ and CDR3. Each CDR3 protein gets one entry after TCRdb re-called the reads with MiXCR. The sample yields under 200,000 distinct CDR3 sequences, approximately 52% seen once. Germline CDR1 is DFQATT and CDR2 is SNEGSKA (reference sequence). V lost 7 bases, J lost 2 bases, and 8 bases lay in between. There are 11 residues in the CDR3. Patients chosen for sequencing had CD8+CD57+ cells that had expanded, as shown by flow cytometry. No patient had been given any therapy when blood was sampled. In this sample, this clonotype turned up a few times.

Sequencing used sorted CD4+, CD8+, or CD8+CD57+ T cells (not recorded which) from PBMCs. The TCR sequence derives from a human donor with aplastic anemia. This sequence joins TRBV20-1 and TRBJ2-5; D unresolved. The CDR3 region has the DNA TGCAGTGTCCAGGTACAAGAGACCCAGTACTTC. Translating gives CSVQVQETQYF.